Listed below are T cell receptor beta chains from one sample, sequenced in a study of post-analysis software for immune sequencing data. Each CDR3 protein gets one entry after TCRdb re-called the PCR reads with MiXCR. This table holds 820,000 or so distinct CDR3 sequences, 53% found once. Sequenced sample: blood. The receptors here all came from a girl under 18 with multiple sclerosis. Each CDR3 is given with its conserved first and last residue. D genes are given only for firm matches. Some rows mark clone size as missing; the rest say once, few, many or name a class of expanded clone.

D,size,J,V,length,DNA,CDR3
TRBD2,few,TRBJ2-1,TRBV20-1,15,TGCAGTGCTAGGGACCGCGGACTAGCGGGGGGCCCCCAGTTCTTC,CSARDRGLAGGPQFF
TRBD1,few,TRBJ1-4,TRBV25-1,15,TGTGCCAGCAGTGTCAGGGGGCATTCTAATGAAAAACTGTTTTTT,CASSVRGHSNEKLFF
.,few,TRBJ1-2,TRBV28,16,TGTGCCAGCAGCCGCTTTGCGCAGCCCGAAATCTATGGCTACACCTTC,CASSRFAQPEIYGYTF
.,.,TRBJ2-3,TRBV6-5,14,TGTGCCAGCAGTTACTCAGGGTTCACAGATACGCAGTATTTT,CASSYSGFTDTQYF
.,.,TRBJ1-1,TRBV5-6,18,TGTGCCAGCAGCTTGGCGGCAGGCCTAACGCGAGTGGACACTGAAGCTTTCTTT,CASSLAAGLTRVDTEAFF
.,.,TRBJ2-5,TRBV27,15,TGTGCCAGCAGTTTCGAGCGGGTCTCCTACAATGAGCAGTACTTC,CASSFERVSYNEQYF
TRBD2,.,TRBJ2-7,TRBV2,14,TGTGCCGGAACCACTAGCGGGAGTGCCTACGAGCAGTACTTC,CAGTTSGSAYEQYF
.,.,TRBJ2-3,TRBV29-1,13,TGCAGCGTTTTAGTAGGTGGGACAGATACGCAGTATTTT,CSVLVGGTDTQYF
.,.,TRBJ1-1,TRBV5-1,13,TGCGCCAGCAGCCAGCGGCCCGGCGCTGAAGCTTTCTTT,CASSQRPGAEAFF
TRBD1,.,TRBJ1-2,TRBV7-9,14,TGTGCCAGCAGCTTACCACAGGGGCTGAGCGGCTACACCTTC,CASSLPQGLSGYTF
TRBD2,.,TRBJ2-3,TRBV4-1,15,TGCGCCAGCGGGGGACTAGCGGGATTGGGAGATACGCAGTATTTT,CASGGLAGLGDTQYF
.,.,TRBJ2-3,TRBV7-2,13,TGTGCCAGCAGCTTCCCGCCGAGCGATACGCAGTATTTT,CASSFPPSDTQYF
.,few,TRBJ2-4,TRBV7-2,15,TGTGCCAGCAGCCCTCAAGGAGTATGGGGAAACATTCAGTACTTC,CASSPQGVWGNIQYF
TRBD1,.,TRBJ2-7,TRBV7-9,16,TGTGCCAGCAGTCTGGCATGGGGACAGGGGAACGACGAGCAGTACTTC,CASSLAWGQGNDEQYF
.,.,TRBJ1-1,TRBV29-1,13,TGCAGCGTTACACAGGGACGGGCCACTGAAGCTTTCTTT,CSVTQGRATEAFF
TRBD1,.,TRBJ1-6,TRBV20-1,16,TGCAGTGCTAGACCCAGGGGGCGAACCTATAATTCACCCCTCCACTTT,CSARPRGRTYNSPLHF
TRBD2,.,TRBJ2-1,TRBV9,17,TGTGCCAGCAGCGTAGAAACTAGCGGGAGGTACTACAATGAGCAGTTCTTC,CASSVETSGRYYNEQFF
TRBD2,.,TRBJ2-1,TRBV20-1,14,TGCAGTGCCCGAGGACTAGAAGGCCCCAATGAGCAGTTCTTC,CSARGLEGPNEQFF
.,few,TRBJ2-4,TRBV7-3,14,TGTGCCAGCAGCTCGACAGGAGGCAAAAACATTCAGTACTTC,CASSSTGGKNIQYF
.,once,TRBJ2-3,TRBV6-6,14,TGTGCCAGCAGTATCTCCACTAGGACAGATACGCAGTATTTT,CASSISTRTDTQYF
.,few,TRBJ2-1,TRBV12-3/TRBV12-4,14,TGTGCCAGCAGTTACCCGACTACGAAGGATGAGCAGTTCTTC,CASSYPTTKDEQFF
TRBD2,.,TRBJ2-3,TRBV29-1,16,TGCAGCGTTGGTGGTTTAGCGGGGGCCCTCACAGATACGCAGTATTTT,CSVGGLAGALTDTQYF
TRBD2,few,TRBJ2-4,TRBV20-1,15,TGCAGTGCCATCCCAGACCCGGGACTAGCGTGGGAGCAGTACTTC,CSAIPDPGLAWEQYF
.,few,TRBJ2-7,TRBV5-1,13,TGCGCCAGCAGCGATGTAGGTTCGGACGAGCAGTACTTC,CASSDVGSDEQYF
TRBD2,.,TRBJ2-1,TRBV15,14,TGTGCCACCAGCAAGCCGACTAGCGGCAATGAGCAGTTCTTC,CATSKPTSGNEQFF
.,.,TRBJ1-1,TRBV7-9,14,TGCGTCAGCAGCGACCCTATGAGGAACACTGAAGCTTTCTTT,CVSSDPMRNTEAFF
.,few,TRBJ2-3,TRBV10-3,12,TGTGCCATCAGCCCAGGAGCAGATACGCAGTATTTT,CAISPGADTQYF
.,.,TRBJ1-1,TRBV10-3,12,TGTGCCATCAGTGAGTCGGAGATTGAAGCTTTCTTT,CAISESEIEAFF
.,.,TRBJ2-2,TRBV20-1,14,TGCAGTGCTAGAGCGACAGAGAACACCGGGGAGCTGTTTTTT,CSARATENTGELFF
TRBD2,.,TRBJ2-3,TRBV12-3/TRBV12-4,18,TGTGCCAGCAGTTTAGGGACCCTACTAGCGGGAGGCGCAGATACGCAGTATTTT,CASSLGTLLAGGADTQYF
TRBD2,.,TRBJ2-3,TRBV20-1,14,TGCAGTGCCCGCGCTAGCGGCCACACAGATACGCAGTATTTT,CSARASGHTDTQYF
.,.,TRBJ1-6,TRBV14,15,TGTGCCAGCAGCCGAAGAGCAGAGTATAATTCACCCCTCCACTTT,CASSRRAEYNSPLHF
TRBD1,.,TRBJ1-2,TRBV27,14,TGTGCCAGCAGTTTATTAGGGACAGGGTCTGGCTACACCTTC,CASSLLGTGSGYTF
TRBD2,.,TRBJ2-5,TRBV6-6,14,TGTGCCAGCAGCATGACTAGCGAACAAGAGACCCAGTACTTC,CASSMTSEQETQYF
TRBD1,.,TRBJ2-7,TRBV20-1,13,TGCAGTACCAGAACAGGGGGCATCTACGAGCAGTACTTC,CSTRTGGIYEQYF
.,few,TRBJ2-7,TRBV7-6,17,TGTGCCAGCAGCTTAGGGCGGACTGGATTGAGCTCCTACGAGCAGTACTTC,CASSLGRTGLSSYEQYF
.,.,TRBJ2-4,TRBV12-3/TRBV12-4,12,TGTGCCAGCAGTTTAGGATGGACCGTACGGTACTTC,CASSLGWTVRYF
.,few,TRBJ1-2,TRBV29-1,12,TGCAGCGTTTTCTCACCACAGGATGGCTACACCTTC,CSVFSPQDGYTF
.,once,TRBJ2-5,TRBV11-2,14,TGTGCCAGCAGCTTAGTAGCCCTAGAAGAGACCCAGTACTTC,CASSLVALEETQYF
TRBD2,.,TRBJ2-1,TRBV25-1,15,TGCGCCAGCAGTGACCTAGCGGGAGAAACCGGAGAGCAGTTCTTC,CASSDLAGETGEQFF
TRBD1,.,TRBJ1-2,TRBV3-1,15,TGTGCCAGCAGCGATAGTTGGACAGGCGAGTATGGCTACACCTTC,CASSDSWTGEYGYTF
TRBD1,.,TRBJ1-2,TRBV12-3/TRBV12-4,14,TGTGCCAGCACCACCGACAGGGTTAACTATGGCTACACCTTC,CASTTDRVNYGYTF
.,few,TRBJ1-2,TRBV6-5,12,TGTGCCAGCAGTTACTCGTCGGGGGCATACACCTTC,CASSYSSGAYTF
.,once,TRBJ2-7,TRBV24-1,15,TGTGCCACCAGTGATTTTTGGCTCTTCGACTACGAGCAGTACTTC,CATSDFWLFDYEQYF
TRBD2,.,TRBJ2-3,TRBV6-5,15,TGTGCCAGCAGTTCCGATAGCGGGAGGGCCCGGTCGCAGTATTTT,CASSSDSGRARSQYF
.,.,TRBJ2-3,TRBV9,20,TGTGCCAGCAGCGTAGGGACCGGGACCCGGACCCGTCAAGGCACAGATACGCAGTATTTT,CASSVGTGTRTRQGTDTQYF
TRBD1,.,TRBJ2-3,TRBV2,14,TGTGCCAGCAGTGAGGGACAGGGACCAGATACGCAGTATTTT,CASSEGQGPDTQYF